These T cell receptor beta chains were read from a single sample in a study of shared clonotypes between healthy human individuals. Sequenced by immunoSEQ multiplex PCR; TCRdb stores in-frame clones only, minus some. This sample yields about 2,200,000 clones, of which roughly 91% are seen a single time; roughly 1.7% belongs to the top ten. Sequencing was done on a sample of naive CD8+ T cells from PBMCs. The receptors stem from a man aged 18 to 30 in good health. Some clones in this sample may be carry-over from other donors' samples. Each CDR3 is given with its conserved first and last residue. D genes are given only for firm matches. Only some rows state a clone size, as once, few, many or a class for expanded clones.

D	V	size	J	CDR3	DNA
-	TRBV9	-	TRBJ1-2	CASSASDGQLQFHGYTF	TGTGCCAGCAGCGCGTCGGATGGACAGCTCCAATTCCATGGCTACACCTTC
-	TRBV18	-	TRBJ2-3	CASSPPVTDTQYF	TGTGCCAGCTCACCACCGGTAACAGATACGCAGTATTTT
-	TRBV10-3	-	TRBJ2-5	CAISDTQPETQYF	TGTGCCATCAGTGACACGCAGCCCGAGACCCAGTACTTC
TRBD2	TRBV4-2	-	TRBJ2-1	CASSQEDPLAGGYEQFF	TGTGCCAGCAGCCAAGAAGATCCCCTAGCGGGAGGGTATGAGCAGTTCTTC
-	TRBV6-6	-	TRBJ1-1	CASSYIGILNTEAFF	TGTGCCAGCAGTTACATTGGGATTTTGAACACTGAAGCTTTCTTT
-	TRBV7-9	-	TRBJ2-5	CASSAGRSEETQYF	TGTGCCAGCTCGGCGGGCAGGTCGGAAGAGACCCAGTACTTC
-	TRBV7-2	-	TRBJ2-1	CASSLFQGSGNEQFF	TGTGCCAGCAGCTTATTTCAGGGGTCGGGCAATGAGCAGTTCTTC
-	TRBV19	-	TRBJ2-2	CATRRRPNTGELFF	TGTGCCACACGAAGAAGACCGAACACCGGGGAGCTGTTTTTT
-	TRBV7-3	-	TRBJ2-1	CASREAGHEQFF	TGTGCCAGCAGAGAGGCGGGTCATGAGCAGTTCTTC
-	TRBV4-3	-	TRBJ1-1	CASSARPSGAEAFF	TGCGCCAGCAGCGCCCGACCATCGGGGGCTGAAGCTTTCTTT
-	TRBV2	-	TRBJ2-7	CASSEARTQLYEQYF	TGTGCCAGCAGTGAAGCGCGGACACAGCTTTACGAGCAGTACTTC
TRBD2	TRBV28	-	TRBJ2-6	CASSLLRGAGANVLTF	TGTGCCAGCAGTTTATTACGGGGGGCTGGGGCCAACGTCCTGACTTTC
-	TRBV10-3	-	TRBJ2-7	CAISDPPAGESYEQYF	TGTGCCATCAGTGACCCCCCGGCAGGGGAGTCCTACGAGCAGTACTTC
-	TRBV7-2	-	TRBJ2-1	CASSSRVGDPLEQFF	TGTGCCAGCAGCTCCCGCGTAGGGGACCCATTGGAGCAGTTCTTC
TRBD1	TRBV29-1	-	TRBJ2-1	CSVGPDRGVYNEQFF	TGCAGCGTTGGCCCGGACAGGGGGGTCTACAATGAGCAGTTCTTC
TRBD2	TRBV27	-	TRBJ2-7	CASSSSGSGTSVYEQYF	TGTGCCAGCAGTAGTTCGGGGTCGGGGACTAGCGTCTACGAGCAGTACTTC
TRBD1	TRBV27	-	TRBJ2-7	CASSQGAVNEQYF	TGTGCCAGCAGTCAGGGGGCGGTGAACGAGCAGTACTTC
-	TRBV28	-	TRBJ2-4	CASSLQGIQNIQYF	TGTGCCAGCAGTTTGCAGGGGATCCAAAACATTCAGTACTTC
-	TRBV19	once	TRBJ2-7	CASSPREWSYEQYF	TGTGCCAGTAGCCCCAGGGAATGGTCCTACGAGCAGTACTTC
-	TRBV28	-	TRBJ2-3	CASSLFADTQYF	TGTGCCAGCAGTTTATTCGCAGATACGCAGTATTTT
-	TRBV5-6	-	TRBJ2-1	CASSFGDNEQFF	TGTGCCAGCAGCTTTGGGGACAATGAGCAGTTCTTC
TRBD1	TRBV7-6	-	TRBJ2-7	CASTPGTELFDEQYF	TGTGCCAGCACCCCAGGGACAGAGCTCTTCGACGAGCAGTACTTC
-	TRBV7-9	-	TRBJ2-1	CASSPTGSNEQFF	TGTGCCAGCAGCCCCACAGGGTCCAATGAGCAGTTCTTC
-	TRBV23-1	-	TRBJ1-1	CASSPHGNTEAFF	TGCGCCAGCAGCCCCCATGGGAACACTGAAGCTTTCTTT
-	TRBV29-1	-	TRBJ2-1	CSVGPREQFF	TGCAGCGTTGGACCTCGGGAGCAGTTCTTC
-	TRBV30	-	TRBJ1-5	CAASLVGGSQPQHF	TGTGCCGCATCCCTGGTGGGGGGCTCTCAGCCCCAGCATTTT
TRBD2	TRBV4-1	-	TRBJ2-7	CASSQEVLAGRYEQYF	TGCGCCAGCAGCCAAGAGGTTCTAGCGGGACGCTACGAGCAGTACTTC
TRBD2	TRBV11-2	-	TRBJ2-7	CASSFLPEPGLEGAEQYF	TGTGCCAGCAGCTTTCTGCCAGAGCCGGGACTAGAGGGTGCCGAGCAGTACTTC
-	TRBV27	-	TRBJ2-5	CASRADQETQYF	TGTGCCAGCAGGGCCGACCAAGAGACCCAGTACTTC
-	TRBV28	-	TRBJ1-1	CASSLLGETDTEAFF	TGTGCCAGCAGTTTACTGGGGGAGACTGACACTGAAGCTTTCTTT
-	TRBV4-3	-	TRBJ2-3	CASSQDGSITSTDTQYF	TGCGCCAGCAGCCAAGATGGGTCGATTACTAGCACAGATACGCAGTATTTT
-	TRBV7-6	once	TRBJ2-7	CASSLEPKYEQYF	TGTGCCAGCAGCTTGGAGCCGAAGTACGAGCAGTACTTC
-	TRBV11-2	-	TRBJ1-2	CASSYGSTNYGYTF	TGTGCCAGCAGCTACGGTTCAACTAACTATGGCTACACCTTC
TRBD1	TRBV27	-	TRBJ2-7	CASSLEGDRSYEQYF	TGTGCCAGCAGTTTAGAGGGGGACAGATCCTACGAGCAGTACTTC
-	TRBV9	once	TRBJ2-2	CASSEAKAGTGELFF	TGTGCCAGCAGCGAGGCTAAGGCGGGCACCGGGGAGCTGTTTTTT
-	TRBV4-1	few	TRBJ1-5	CASSQESNQPQHF	TGCGCCAGCAGCCAAGAAAGCAATCAGCCCCAGCATTTT
TRBD1	TRBV9	-	TRBJ1-2	CASSDRPGHPRGLNYGYTF	TGTGCCAGCAGCGACCGGCCGGGACACCCCAGGGGGCTTAACTATGGCTACACCTTC
-	TRBV7-9	-	TRBJ1-2	CASSVGQGIYYGYTF	TGTGCCAGCAGCGTGGGACAAGGGATATACTATGGCTACACCTTC
-	TRBV28	-	TRBJ2-2	CAGSPGWLNTGELFF	TGTGCCGGCAGCCCCGGTTGGCTAAACACCGGGGAGCTGTTTTTT
TRBD1	TRBV10-2	-	TRBJ1-1	CASSDRGHTEAFF	TGCGCCAGCAGTGACAGGGGGCACACTGAAGCTTTCTTT
TRBD1	TRBV5-4	-	TRBJ1-1	CASSLAGGFTEAFF	TGTGCCAGCAGCCTGGCAGGGGGATTCACTGAAGCTTTCTTT
TRBD2	TRBV27	-	TRBJ2-3	CASRPRLAGVDTQYF	TGTGCCAGCAGGCCGAGACTAGCCGGTGTAGATACGCAGTATTTT